Following are 18 T cell receptor beta chains from one sample sequenced in a study of cytomegalovirus exposure and HLA in healthy donors. PCR was performed using 60 Vbeta and 13 Jbeta primers. The repertoire was sequenced with immunoSEQ multiplex PCR; TCRdb's copy has only in-frame clones and lacks some. Of 150,000 to 200,000 clones in the sample, 82% are singletons; the top ten hold approximately 1.4%. Specimen: PBMCs. The source of these receptors is a man in his forties in good health and CMV-seronegative.

The V gene is TRBV30, the J gene TRBJ2-3; 11 bases map to TRBD2. Trimming at V came to 2 bases and at J to 2 bases, leaving 6 bases not matched to a gene. CDR1 is GTSNPN and CDR2 is SVGIG in the germline V gene (reference sequence). The CDR3 runs 16 residues. The CDR3 sequence: CAWSSASGGNTDTQYF. CDR3 sequence (DNA): TGTGCCTGGAGTTCCGCTAGCGGGGGGAACACAGATACGCAGTATTTT.

The rearrangement links TRBV4-3 to TRBJ2-3; no reliable D call. CDR3 length equals 14 residues. Germline CDR1 and CDR2: LGHNA and YSLEER. With 0 bases removed from V and 9 bases from J, the gap between germline ends came to 13 bases. Written as DNA, the CDR3 is TGCGCCAGCAGCCAAGATACGAGGAGCCCCACGCAGTATTTT. Translating gives CASSQDTRSPTQYF.

The chain combines TRBV4-2 with TRBJ2-3, with a tentative D call TRBD2 (8 bases). Germline V gene data show CDR1 as LGHNA and CDR2 as YNFKEQ. The CDR3 is 15 residues long. Trimming removed 4 bases at V and 5 bases at J, with 16 bases between. The CDR3 protein is CASSPGGAGGDTQYF. The CDR3 DNA reads TGTGCCAGCAGCCCCGGGGGGGCAGGGGGAGATACGCAGTATTTT.

The chain recombines TRBV7-9 with TRBJ2-3, with TRBD2 matching over 11 bases. Trimming removed 3 bases from V and 2 bases from J; junction bases left unmatched: 7. This CDR3 has 17 amino acids. Germline loops: CDR1 SEHNR, CDR2 FQNEAQ (reference sequence). Written as DNA, the CDR3 is TGTGCCAGCAGCTTTGGGACTAGCGGTCTGAACACAGATACGCAGTATTTT. Translation: CASSFGTSGLNTDTQYF. Filled out from reference TRBV7-9 and TRBJ2-3, the complete variable domain reads DTGVSQNPRHKITKRGQNVTFRCDPISEHNRLYWYRQTLGQGPEFLTYFQNEAQLEKSRLLSDRFSAERPKGSFSTLEIQRTEQGDSAMYLCASSFGTSGLNTDTQYFGPGTRLTVL.

The chain has TRBV11-1 and TRBJ2-7; 15 bases are a match to TRBD2. Germline-derived CDR1 and CDR2 are SGHAT and FQDESV (reference sequence). CDR3 size: 16 residues. V trimming: 5 bases; J trimming: 6 bases; junction bases outside the gene matches: 8. DNA of the CDR3: TGTGCCAGCAGCCGGATCGGACTAGCGGGAGGGAGCGAGCAGTACTTC. Protein: CASSRIGLAGGSEQYF.

Concerning this clone itself: Mismatch with germline at one junction end may stem from a read error. CDR3 coding DNA: TGTGCCAGCAGCGTGGGACAGCTCAATGGGCAGTTCTTC. It encodes CASSVGQLNGQFF. The rearrangement joins TRBV9 to TRBJ2-1; 7 nucleotides agree with TRBD1. Germline loops: CDR1 SGDLS, CDR2 YYNGEE. There are 13 residues in the CDR3. Full variable domain (remainder filled in from reference TRBV9 and TRBJ2-1): DSGVTQTPKHLITATGQRVTLRCSPRSGDLSVYWYQQSLDQGLQFLIQYYNGEERAKGNILERFSAQQFPDLHSELNLSSLELGDSALYFCASSVGQLNGQFFGPGTRLTVL.

The J gene is TRBJ1-5, the V gene TRBV21-1; the table's D call of TRBD1 was not tested on the DNA. TRBV21-1 is tagged as a pseudogene. The CDR3 covers 16 residues. This CDR3 is CASSKAPGGARQPQHF. CDR3 sequence (DNA): TGTGCCAGCAGCAAAGCACCAGGGGGAGCAAGGCAGCCCCAGCATTTT.

This clone was recorded only once. The CDR3: CASSLVSGQGLGSPLHF. The CDR3, as DNA: TGTGCCAGCAGCTTAGTTTCGGGACAGGGGTTAGGATCACCCCTCCACTTT. This chain joins TRBV7-2 and TRBJ1-6; 10 bases align to TRBD1. With 1 base clipped from V and 10 bases from J, the junction kept 10 bases outside the gene matches. From germline, CDR1 is SGHTA and CDR2 FQGNSA. The CDR3 covers 17 residues.

This clone was detected once. CDR3 protein: CASSAYRTGGYSPLHF. The CDR3 DNA reads TGTGCCAGCAGCGCCTACCGGACAGGGGGCTATTCACCCCTCCACTTT. This rearrangement joins TRBV9 to TRBJ1-6, with 11 bases lining up with TRBD1. The V gene end was trimmed by 3 bases and the J gene end by 8 bases; junction bases not matched to a gene: 7. The CDR3 is 16 amino acids. Germline V CDR1 and CDR2: SGDLS, YYNGEE. The variable domain in full, with the rest retrieved from reference TRBV9 and TRBJ1-6, is DSGVTQTPKHLITATGQRVTLRCSPRSGDLSVYWYQQSLDQGLQFLIQYYNGEERAKGNILERFSAQQFPDLHSELNLSSLELGDSALYFCASSAYRTGGYSPLHFGNGTRLTVT.

The rearrangement joins TRBV30 to TRBJ2-5; the match to TRBD1 covers 9 bases. V lost 7 bases and J lost 3; bases outside the gene matches: 3. Per germline, CDR1 GTSNPN and CDR2 SVGIG (reference sequence). CDR3 length: 12 amino acids. The CDR3 nucleotides read TGTGCCTTCGACAGGGGGGAAGAGACCCAGTACTTC. This gives the protein CAFDRGEETQYF.

This chain connects TRBV4-2 to TRBJ1-4; TRBD1 might be the D (6 bases). V lost 4 bases, J lost 1 base, and 16 bases lay in between. Germline loops: CDR1 LGHNA, CDR2 YNFKEQ. This CDR3 spans 17 amino acids. CDR3 sequence (DNA): TGTGCCAGCAGCCCGAAGACAAGGGGGGGAACTAATGAAAAACTGTTTTTT. Translated, it gives CASSPKTRGGTNEKLFF.

The chain couples TRBV20-1 to TRBJ1-2; no definite D call. The V gene lost 4 bases and the J gene lost 8 bases, with 11 bases spanning the gap. The CDR3 has 11 residues. Germline-derived CDR1 and CDR2 are DFQATT and SNEGSKA (reference sequence). This CDR3 reads CSANRTSGYTF. For the CDR3, the DNA is TGCAGTGCTAACAGAACATCGGGCTACACCTTC.

This clone was observed a few times. The chain recombines TRBV4-2 with TRBJ1-5; 7 positions match TRBD1. V gave up 0 bases and J gave up 2 bases; unmatched junction bases: 4. There are 16 residues in the CDR3. CDR1 is LGHNA and CDR2 is YNFKEQ in the germline V gene. The CDR3 DNA reads TGTGCCAGCAGCCAAGATCCCACAGGGGGCAATCAGCCCCAGCATTTT. This encodes CASSQDPTGGNQPQHF.

V usage is TRBV4-1 and J usage is TRBJ2-5; maybe TRBD2 (6 bases). The ends were cut back, 4 bases at V and 5 bases at J, with 20 bases in the middle. Looked up from germline, CDR1 is MGHRA and CDR2 is YSYEKL. There are 16 residues in the CDR3. The CDR3: CASSLTRASERETQYF. DNA for the CDR3: TGCGCCAGCAGCCTCACCAGGGCTAGCGAGAGGGAGACCCAGTACTTC.

This clone was observed a few times. This chain uses TRBV7-3 with TRBJ2-1, with D maybe TRBD2 (5 bases). Germline V gene sequence: CDR1 SGHTA, CDR2 FQGTGA. This CDR3 contains 16 residues. The germline V and J ends were trimmed by 1 base and 9 bases, with 19 bases remaining between them. CDR3 protein: CASSLNSRVTEIEQFF. For the CDR3, the DNA is TGTGCCAGCAGCTTAAACTCGCGGGTCACCGAAATTGAGCAGTTCTTC.

CDR3 residues: CASSLDGPTDTQYF. The CDR3 DNA is TGTGCCAGCAGCTTAGATGGCCCCACAGATACGCAGTATTTT. This chain joins TRBV7-2 and TRBJ2-3, with no clear D. CDR3 length equals 14 residues. Germline lookup yields CDR1 SGHTA and CDR2 FQGNSA. V was clipped by 1 base and J by 2 bases, with 7 bases between them.

The chain is built from TRBV9 and TRBJ2-1; 7 bases are a match to TRBD2. CDR1 and CDR2 (germline): SGDLS, YYNGEE. The CDR3 extends over 14 amino acids. J gave up 7 bases and V 4 bases, and 8 bases lay outside the gene matches. This CDR3 is CASSTASGSNEQFF. DNA of the CDR3: TGTGCCAGCAGCACGGCTAGCGGAAGTAATGAGCAGTTCTTC.

The rearrangement joins TRBV28 to TRBJ1-5; D gene ambiguous. The CDR3 consists of 15 residues. Trimming pared 6 bases from V and 6 bases from J, leaving 18 bases between. Germline assignment: CDR1 MDHEN and CDR2 SYDVKM. The DNA of the CDR3 is TGTGCCAGCAGAAGACCGGACGGACTCACTCAGCCCCAGCATTTT. Translation: CASRRPDGLTQPQHF. The entire variable domain, with the rest obtained from reference TRBV28 and TRBJ1-5, is as follows: DVKVTQSSRYLVKRTGEKVFLECVQDMDHENMFWYRQDPGLGLRLIYFSYDVKMKEKGDIPEGYSVSREKKERFSLILESASTNQTSMYLCASRRPDGLTQPQHFGDGTRLSIL.